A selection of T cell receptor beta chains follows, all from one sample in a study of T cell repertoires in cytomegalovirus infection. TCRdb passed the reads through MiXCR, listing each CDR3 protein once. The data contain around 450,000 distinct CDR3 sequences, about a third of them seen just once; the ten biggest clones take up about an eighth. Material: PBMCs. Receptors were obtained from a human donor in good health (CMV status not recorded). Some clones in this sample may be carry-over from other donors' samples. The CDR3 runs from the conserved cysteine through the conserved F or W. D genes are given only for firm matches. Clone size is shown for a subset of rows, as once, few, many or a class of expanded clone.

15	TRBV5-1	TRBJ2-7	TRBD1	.	CASSLRQQGLYEQYF	TGCGCCAGCAGCTTGAGACAACAGGGGCTGTACGAGCAGTACTTC
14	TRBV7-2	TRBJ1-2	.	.	CASSLDKSLYGYTF	TGTGCCAGCAGCTTAGATAAGAGCCTCTATGGCTACACCTTC
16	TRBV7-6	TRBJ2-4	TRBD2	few	CASSPGGGAYRDIQYF	TGTGCCAGCAGCCCGGGGGGGGGGGCCTACAGAGACATTCAGTACTTC
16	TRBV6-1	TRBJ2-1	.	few	CASSEVVLPSADEQFF	TGTGCCAGCAGTGAAGTAGTTTTGCCCTCCGCCGATGAGCAGTTCTTC
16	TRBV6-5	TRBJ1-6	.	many	CASSYNRGRQNSPLHF	TGTGCCAGCAGTTACAATAGGGGACGGCAGAATTCACCCCTCCACTTT
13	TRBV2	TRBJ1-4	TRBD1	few	CASIRTGYEKLFF	TGTGCCAGCATTAGGACAGGGTATGAAAAACTGTTTTTT
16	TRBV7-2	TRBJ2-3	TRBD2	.	CASSLTSGGGTDPQYF	TGTGCCAGCAGCCTTACTAGCGGGGGGGGCACAGATCCGCAGTATTTT
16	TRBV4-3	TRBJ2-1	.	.	CASSQVQGLAYNEQFF	TGCGCCAGCAGCCAAGTCCAGGGTCTGGCCTACAATGAGCAGTTCTTC
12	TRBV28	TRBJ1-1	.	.	CSSSLAGWAAFF	TGTTCCAGCAGTTTGGCCGGGTGGGCGGCTTTCTTT
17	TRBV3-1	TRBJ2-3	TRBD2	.	CASSQEITSGMQDTQYF	TGTGCCAGCAGCCAAGAGATAACTAGCGGGATGCAGGATACGCAGTATTTT
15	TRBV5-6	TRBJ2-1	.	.	CASINQRGPYNEQFF	TGTGCCAGCATCAACCAACGGGGGCCCTACAATGAGCAGTTCTTC
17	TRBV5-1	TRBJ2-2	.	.	CASSLDSSRLHGGELFF	TGCGCCAGCAGCCTCGACAGTTCTAGATTGCATGGCGGGGAGCTGTTTTTT
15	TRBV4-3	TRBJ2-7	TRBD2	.	CSSSQGLAGGLEQYF	TGCTCCAGCAGCCAGGGACTAGCGGGGGGCCTCGAGCAGTACTTC
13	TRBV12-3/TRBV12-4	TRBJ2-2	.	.	CASRRTGTGELFF	TGTGCCAGCAGGCGGACTGGAACCGGGGAGCTGTTTTTT
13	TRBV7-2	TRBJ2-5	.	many	CASSLTDLKTQYF	TGTGCCAGCAGCCTGACAGATTTGAAGACCCAGTACTTC
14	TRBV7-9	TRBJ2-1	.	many	CASSLHGGDNEQFF	TGTGCCAGCAGCTTACACGGGGGTGACAATGAGCAGTTCTTC
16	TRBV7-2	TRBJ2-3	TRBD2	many	CASSTPGLGWTDTQYF	TGTGCCAGCAGCACGCCGGGACTAGGCTGGACAGATACGCAGTATTTT
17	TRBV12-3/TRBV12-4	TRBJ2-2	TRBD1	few	CASSLDRDSPRVGELFF	TGTGCCAGCAGTTTAGACCGGGACAGCCCCAGGGTGGGGGAGCTGTTTTTT
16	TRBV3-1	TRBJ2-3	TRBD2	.	CASSLTSGGRSDTQYF	TGTGCCAGCAGCCTAACTAGCGGGGGGAGGTCGGATACGCAGTATTTT
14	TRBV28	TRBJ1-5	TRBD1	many	CASSEGGVNQPQHF	TGTGCCAGCAGTGAAGGGGGCGTCAATCAGCCCCAGCATTTT
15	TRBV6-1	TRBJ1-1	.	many	CASSDNEGLQAEAFF	TGTGCCAGCAGTGACAATGAGGGTCTCCAGGCTGAAGCTTTCTTT
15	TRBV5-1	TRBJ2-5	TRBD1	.	CASSLADRRQETQYF	TGCGCCAGCAGCTTGGCGGACAGGAGGCAAGAGACCCAGTACTTC
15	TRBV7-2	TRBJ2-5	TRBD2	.	CASSASSGDQETQYF	TGTGCCAGCAGCGCCTCTAGCGGCGACCAAGAGACCCAGTACTTC
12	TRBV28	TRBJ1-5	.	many	CASKGSNQPQHF	TGTGCCAGCAAGGGTAGCAATCAGCCCCAGCATTTT
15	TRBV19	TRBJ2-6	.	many	CASSIDRAGANVLTF	TGTGCCAGTAGTATAGACAGGGCTGGGGCCAACGTCCTGACTTTC
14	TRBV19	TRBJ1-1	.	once	CASTPRGRDTEAFF	TGTGCCAGTACCCCCAGAGGGAGGGACACTGAAGCTTTCTTT
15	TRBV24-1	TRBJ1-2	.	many	CATLGWQGTNYGYTF	TGTGCCACCCTTGGGTGGCAGGGGACTAACTATGGCTACACCTTC
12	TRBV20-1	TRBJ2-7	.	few	CSARRVSYEQYF	TGCAGTGCTAGACGGGTGTCCTACGAGCAGTACTTC
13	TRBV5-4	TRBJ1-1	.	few	CASSFNRQPEAFF	TGTGCCAGCAGCTTCAACCGACAGCCTGAAGCTTTCTTT
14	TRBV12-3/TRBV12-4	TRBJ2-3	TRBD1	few	CASSLGQGRDTQYF	TGTGCCAGCAGTTTAGGACAGGGAAGAGATACGCAGTATTTT
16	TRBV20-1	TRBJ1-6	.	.	CSACPQDRSYNSPLHF	TGCAGTGCCTGTCCTCAAGACCGCTCCTATAATTCACCCCTCCACTTT
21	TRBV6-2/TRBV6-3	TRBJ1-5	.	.	CASSSGSEFVGTEIGNQPKHF	TGTGCCAGCAGTAGTGGTTCTGAGTTCGTCGGGACGGAGATCGGCAATCAGCCCAAGCATTTT
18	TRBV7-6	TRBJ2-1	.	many	CASSLVVAEGPSYNEQFF	TGTGCCAGCAGCTTAGTGGTAGCGGAGGGCCCCTCCTACAATGAGCAGTTCTTC
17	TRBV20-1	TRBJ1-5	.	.	CSARSAEGGGHSQPQHF	TGCAGTGCTCGAAGCGCCGAAGGGGGAGGTCACAGTCAGCCCCAGCATTTT
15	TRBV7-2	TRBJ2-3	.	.	CASSLVATRGDTQYF	TGTGCCAGCAGCCTCGTCGCGACCAGGGGAGATACGCAGTATTTT
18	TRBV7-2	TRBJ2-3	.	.	CASSPEDGVGGRADTQYF	TGTGCCAGCAGCCCAGAAGATGGCGTTGGGGGCCGGGCAGATACGCAGTATTTT
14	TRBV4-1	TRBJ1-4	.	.	CASGPVLRDEKLFF	TGCGCCAGTGGGCCCGTCCTCAGGGATGAAAAACTGTTTTTT
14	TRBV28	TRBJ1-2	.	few	CASSLPRQVHGYTF	TGTGCCAGCAGTTTACCTAGACAGGTGCATGGCTACACCTTC
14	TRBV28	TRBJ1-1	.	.	CASRSQAPRGEAFF	TGTGCCAGCAGGTCACAGGCGCCCCGAGGTGAAGCTTTCTTT
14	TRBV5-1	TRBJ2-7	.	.	CASSFRLDSREQYF	TGCGCCAGCAGCTTCCGCCTGGATTCGCGGGAGCAGTACTTC
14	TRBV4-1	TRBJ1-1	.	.	CASRQGRGSAEAFF	TGCGCCAGCAGACAAGGCAGGGGATCGGCTGAAGCTTTCTTT
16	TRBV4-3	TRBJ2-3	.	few	CASSQDSQGLTDTQYF	TGCGCCAGCAGCCAAGACTCCCAGGGGTTGACAGATACGCAGTATTTT
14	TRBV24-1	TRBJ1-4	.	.	CATSFGATNEKLFF	TGTGCCACCAGTTTCGGGGCGACTAATGAAAAACTGTTTTTT
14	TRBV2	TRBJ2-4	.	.	CASAVIVAQNIQYF	TGTGCCAGCGCCGTAATTGTGGCCCAAAACATTCAGTACTTC
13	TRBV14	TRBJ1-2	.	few	CASSLFDSYGYTF	TGTGCCAGCAGCCTCTTCGACAGCTATGGCTACACCTTC
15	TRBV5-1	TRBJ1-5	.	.	CASSLEGISNQPQHF	TGCGCCAGCAGCTTGGAAGGGATTAGCAATCAGCCCCAGCATTTT
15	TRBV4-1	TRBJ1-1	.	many	CASSQEGVPNTEAFF	TGCGCCAGCAGCCAAGAAGGGGTACCGAACACTGAAGCTTTCTTT
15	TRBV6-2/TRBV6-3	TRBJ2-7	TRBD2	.	CASSHLAGQTYEQYF	TGTGCCAGCAGTCATTTAGCGGGGCAGACCTACGAGCAGTACTTC
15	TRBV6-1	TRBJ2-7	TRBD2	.	CASRKGTSGLYEQYF	TGTGCCAGCAGGAAGGGGACTAGCGGCCTCTACGAGCAGTACTTC
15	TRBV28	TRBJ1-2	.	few	CASSFAFQGLGGYTF	TGTGCCAGCAGTTTTGCGTTTCAGGGATTGGGGGGCTACACCTTC
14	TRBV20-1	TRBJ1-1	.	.	CSARAGTANTEAFF	TGCAGTGCTAGAGCCGGGACGGCGAACACTGAAGCTTTCTTT
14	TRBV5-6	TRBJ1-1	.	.	CASSLVGVNTEAFF	TGTGCCAGCAGCTTGGTCGGGGTGAACACTGAAGCTTTCTTT
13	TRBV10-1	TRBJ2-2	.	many	CASTARGTGELFF	TGCGCCAGCACGGCCAGGGGCACCGGGGAGCTGTTTTTT
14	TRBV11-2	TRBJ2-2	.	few	CASSLVLEAGELFF	TGTGCCAGCAGCTTAGTACTCGAGGCCGGGGAGCTGTTTTTT
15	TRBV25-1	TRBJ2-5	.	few	CASSQVLGNQETQYF	TGTGCCAGCAGCCAAGTCCTCGGGAACCAAGAGACCCAGTACTTC
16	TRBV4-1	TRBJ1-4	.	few	CASSHRSQTTNEKLFF	TGCGCCAGCAGCCACAGGTCGCAAACAACTAATGAAAAACTGTTTTTT
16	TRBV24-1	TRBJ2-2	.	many	CATSDLGRGDTGELFF	TGTGCCACCAGTGATTTGGGCAGGGGAGACACCGGGGAGCTGTTTTTT
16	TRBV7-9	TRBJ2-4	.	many	CASSLGTTGGKNIQYF	TGTGCCAGCAGCTTAGGGACTACAGGAGGCAAAAACATTCAGTACTTC
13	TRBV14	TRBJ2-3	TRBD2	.	CASSQVKLAAHYF	TGTGCCAGCAGCCAAGTAAAACTAGCGGCGCATTATTTT